The present entry profiles one TCR beta chain with its context. The repertoire was sequenced with immunoSEQ multiplex PCR; TCRdb's copy has only in-frame clones and lacks some. The repertoire consists of roughly 200,000 clones, with about nine tenths occurring once and the leading ten covering 1.5% to 2%. This specimen belongs to a study of control samples from healthy donors and cancer patients. The CDR3 has 15 amino acids. In germline, CDR1 is MNHEY, CDR2 SMNVEV (reference sequence). V was pared by 5 bases and J by 4 bases, with 15 bases between. This receptor was identified in a man aged 30 to 45 in good health. Sequenced material: blood. The chain has TRBV27 and TRBJ2-1; D is uncertain. CDR3 loop: CASSLGWQLYNEQFF. In DNA, the CDR3 is TGTGCCAGCAGTCTTGGATGGCAGCTTTACAATGAGCAGTTCTTC.